The clone carrying this TCR beta chain occurred once. Trimming removed 1 base at V and 6 bases at J, with 10 bases between. The CDR3 runs to 14 residues. CDR1 and CDR2 from the germline V gene are SGHNT and YYREEE (reference sequence). This record comes from a study of CD8 T cells in Susac syndrome. Random hexamers were used to reverse transcribe roughly 0.45 to 1 ug of RNA. TCRdb reprocessed the immunoSEQ multiplex PCR reads with MiXCR, giving one entry per CDR3 protein. The table has 65,000 to 80,000 distinct CDR3 sequences, 90% to 95% seen once. The sequencing input was CD8+ T cells from PBMCs. The chain uses TRBV5-4 and TRBJ2-2, with D possibly being TRBD2 (6 bases). The source of this sequence is a human donor with multiple sclerosis. The CDR3, as DNA: TGTGCCAGCAGCTTGTGGGGAGGTGCCGGGGAGCTGTTTTTT. It is translated as CASSLWGGAGELFF.